The rows below give T cell receptor beta chains drawn from one sample of a study of blood T cell repertoires in COVID-19. Clones were sequenced by immunoSEQ multiplex PCR, and TCRdb holds only the in-frame ones, with some missing. This table has about 110,000 clones, around 89% appearing once. The sequencing sample was made of peripheral blood. The receptors were gathered from a man between 45 and 60 years old with active or convalescent COVID-19. CDR3s include the opening cysteine and the closing phenylalanine or tryptophan. A D gene is named only where the DNA matches it firmly. Not every row has a clone size; where given, it reads once, few, many or a size class.

j_gene	abundance	d_gene	v_gene	CDR3aa	CDR3nt
TRBJ2-3	.	.	TRBV7-2	CASSPDYLSTDTQYF	TGTGCCAGCAGCCCGGACTATCTTAGCACAGATACGCAGTATTTT
TRBJ1-4	.	.	TRBV7-2	CASSPGPAPASGKLFF	TGTGCCAGCAGCCCCGGTCCTGCCCCTGCTAGTGGAAAACTGTTTTTT
TRBJ1-2	.	.	TRBV12-3/TRBV12-4	CASRPTIFYGYTF	TGTGCCAGCCGTCCGACAATCTTCTATGGCTACACCTTC
TRBJ1-3	.	.	TRBV11-2	CASSWDISSGNTIYF	TGTGCCAGCAGCTGGGACATTAGCTCTGGAAACACCATATATTTT
TRBJ2-1	few	.	TRBV15	CATSNLTSSNNEQFF	TGTGCCACCAGCAACTTGACTAGTTCGAACAATGAGCAGTTCTTC
TRBJ2-1	.	.	TRBV28	CASSPHSSLPREQFF	TGTGCCAGCAGCCCCCACTCTAGTCTTCCACGAGAGCAGTTCTTC
TRBJ2-1	.	.	TRBV28	CASSNLAAPWNEQFF	TGTGCCAGCAGTAACTTAGCGGCCCCCTGGAATGAGCAGTTCTTC
TRBJ2-1	.	.	TRBV30	CAWKLWTGGNNEQFF	TGTGCCTGGAAACTTTGGACGGGCGGGAACAATGAGCAGTTCTTC
TRBJ1-2	.	.	TRBV6-5	CASRGGWTNYGYTF	TGTGCCAGCAGGGGGGGATGGACTAACTATGGCTACACCTTC
TRBJ1-3	few	TRBD1	TRBV2	CASSGQGISGNTIYF	TGTGCCAGCAGTGGACAGGGGATCTCTGGAAACACCATATATTTT
TRBJ1-6	.	TRBD1	TRBV10-3	CAISEGGQVGPTRSPLHF	TGTGCCATCAGTGAGGGGGGACAGGTTGGGCCTACGAGATCACCCCTCCACTTT
TRBJ1-2	.	.	TRBV19	CASNLGGTYGYTF	TGTGCCAGTAACTTAGGGGGAACCTATGGCTACACCTTC
TRBJ1-2	.	TRBD1	TRBV28	CASNSDPDRGRGGYTF	TGTGCCAGCAACTCAGACCCGGACAGGGGGCGGGGTGGCTACACCTTC
TRBJ2-7	once	.	TRBV6-2/TRBV6-3	CASSFPLRSEQYF	TGTGCCAGCAGTTTCCCCCTCCGGAGCGAGCAGTACTTC
TRBJ2-3	.	.	TRBV6-5	CASSYAAEGTDTQYF	TGTGCCAGCAGTTACGCGGCGGAGGGCACAGATACGCAGTATTTT
TRBJ2-1	.	TRBD2	TRBV19	CASSATSGRFNEQFF	TGTGCCAGTAGTGCAACTAGCGGGAGGTTTAATGAGCAGTTCTTC
TRBJ1-1	.	.	TRBV27	CASRVSDINTEAFF	TGTGCCAGCAGGGTCAGCGATATAAACACTGAAGCTTTCTTT
TRBJ2-3	few	.	TRBV3-1/TRBV3-2	CASSQGGSSTDTQYF	TGTGCCAGCAGCCAAGGCGGTTCTAGCACAGATACGCAGTATTTT
TRBJ2-1	.	.	TRBV6-2/TRBV6-3	CASSYRHRNEQFF	TGTGCCAGCAGTTACCGACACCGCAATGAGCAGTTCTTC
TRBJ1-4	.	.	TRBV27	CASSPGGAGEKLFF	TGTGCCAGCAGTCCCGGGGGGGCAGGTGAAAAACTGTTTTTT
TRBJ2-7	once	TRBD2	TRBV27	CASSLVLAGPYEQYF	TGTGCCAGCAGTTTGGTCCTAGCGGGACCCTACGAGCAGTACTTC
TRBJ2-7	.	TRBD2	TRBV5-8	CASSFLAGGPYEQYF	TGTGCCAGCAGCTTCCTCGCGGGAGGACCTTACGAGCAGTACTTC
TRBJ2-5	.	TRBD1	TRBV3-1/TRBV3-2	CASSQDATGAGGVETQYF	TGTGCCAGCAGCCAAGACGCGACAGGGGCAGGGGGTGTAGAGACCCAGTACTTC
TRBJ2-1	.	.	TRBV7-2	CASSLDPTGWSNEQFF	TGTGCCAGCAGCTTAGATCCCACGGGATGGAGCAATGAGCAGTTCTTC
TRBJ2-5	.	.	TRBV6-2/TRBV6-3	CASSYSLTTGTQYF	TGTGCCAGCAGTTACTCCCTAACCACTGGGACCCAGTACTTC
TRBJ2-3	.	.	TRBV19	CASRAVGSADTQYF	TGTGCCAGTAGGGCGGTGGGGAGTGCAGATACGCAGTATTTT
TRBJ2-7	.	.	TRBV5-1	CASSLDRVRGEQYF	TGCGCCAGCAGCTTGGACAGGGTTCGGGGAGAGCAGTACTTC
TRBJ2-2	.	TRBD1	TRBV13	CASSPDTRGRGRNTGELFF	TGTGCCAGCAGCCCTGACACCCGCGGTAGGGGGCGGAACACCGGGGAGCTGTTTTTT
TRBJ2-7	.	.	TRBV20-1	CSASAAGKYSYEQYF	TGCAGTGCTAGTGCTGCGGGGAAGTACTCCTACGAGCAGTACTTC
TRBJ2-5	.	.	TRBV28	CASSFGLGTQYF	TGTGCCAGCAGTTTCGGACTGGGAACCCAGTACTTC
TRBJ2-2	.	.	TRBV28	CASSVGGEETGELFF	TGTGCCAGCAGTGTCGGTGGGGAGGAGACCGGGGAGCTGTTTTTT
TRBJ2-5	.	TRBD1	TRBV28	CASSTPGQGYETQYF	TGTGCCAGCAGTACTCCGGGACAGGGATACGAGACCCAGTACTTC
TRBJ2-1	.	TRBD2	TRBV27	CASSLKREGPYNEQFF	TGTGCCAGCAGTTTAAAGCGGGAGGGTCCCTACAATGAGCAGTTCTTC
TRBJ2-3	.	.	TRBV4-2	CASSNGLFTDTQYF	TGTGCCAGCAGCAACGGACTCTTCACAGATACGCAGTATTTT
TRBJ1-3	.	TRBD1	TRBV3-1/TRBV3-2	CASSQNPRTGGRNTIYF	TGTGCCAGCAGCCAGAACCCCCGGACAGGGGGGAGAAACACCATATATTTT
TRBJ2-2	.	.	TRBV6-2/TRBV6-3	CASSPSATGELFF	TGTGCCAGCAGCCCTAGCGCCACCGGGGAGCTGTTTTTT
TRBJ2-3	.	TRBD2	TRBV7-2	CASSSASGRADTQYF	TGTGCCAGCAGCTCAGCTAGCGGGAGGGCAGATACGCAGTATTTT
TRBJ1-2	.	.	TRBV3-1/TRBV3-2	CASSQGGGGYGYTF	TGTGCCAGCAGCCAAGGAGGGGGTGGCTATGGCTACACCTTC
TRBJ2-7	.	TRBD1	TRBV5-6	CASSSWTGRYEQYF	TGTGCCAGCAGCTCTTGGACAGGGCGGTACGAGCAGTACTTC